This T cell receptor (beta chain) was sequenced during a study of cytomegalovirus exposure and HLA in healthy donors. The PCR had 60 Vbeta and 13 Jbeta primers. The authors' processing: Later reanalysis found tens of millions of unique TCR beta chains, approximately 11 million of them shared. The method was immunoSEQ multiplex PCR; TCRdb's version includes in-frame clones alone and lacks a portion of them. The V and J calls and clone size come from that table; D and trimming were worked out from the DNA. The sample consists of about 160,000 clones, around 75% of them appearing once. Findings and caveats of the study: An analysis was carried out later, and it reportedly showed fewer N-insertions in an Asian-associated ancestry cluster than the 666-donor mean. CMV antigen specificity of a few CMV-associated chains was confirmed in vitro.

Germline V CDR1 and CDR2: MNHNY, SVGAGI (reference sequence). The CDR3 runs 12 residues. As concerns this clone: Its specificity is not known.

Source material: PBMCs. The chain is built from TRBV6-6 and TRBJ2-5; D is uncertain. The end of the DNA fits TRBJ2-7 better, so the J call may be wrong. This clonotype was obtained from a female donor in good health and CMV-seronegative. The CDR3 region is CASSYGLYEQYF. The DNA of the CDR3 is TGTGCCAGCAGTTACGGTCTGTACGAGCAGTACTTC.